Following are 19 T cell receptor beta chains from one sample sequenced in a study of blood T cell repertoires in COVID-19. The protocol was immunoSEQ multiplex PCR, while the TCRdb copy is restricted to in-frame clones and leaves out a portion. The table has some 240,000 clones, around 80% seen once; the top ten hold roughly 1.4%. The material sequenced was peripheral blood. These receptors were taken from a woman between 40 and 50 years old who had recovered from COVID-19.

J is TRBJ1-6 and V is TRBV28, with 8 bases that match TRBD1. CDR1 MDHEN and CDR2 SYDVKM come from the germline V gene. The ends lost 4 bases at V and 13 bases at J; junction bases unmatched: 9. The CDR3 consists of 14 residues. CDR3 protein: CASSSTGDGVPLHF. The CDR3 DNA is TGTGCCAGCAGTTCGACAGGGGACGGGGTCCCCCTCCACTTT.

CDR3 DNA: TGTGCCACCAGGAGGACAGGGGAAAACATTCAGTACTTC. Translating it yields CATRRTGENIQYF. The chain carries TRBV24-1 and TRBJ2-4; TRBD1 matches 9 bases. Looked up from germline, CDR1 is KGHDR and CDR2 is SFDVKD. V gave up 7 bases and J gave up 5 bases; unmatched junction bases: 2. The CDR3 has 13 amino acids.

The chain links TRBV2 to TRBJ2-7; D is possibly TRBD2 (5 bases). The CDR3 has 14 residues. With 7 bases removed from V and 1 base from J, the gap between germline ends came to 14 bases. Germline-derived CDR1 and CDR2 are SNHLY and FYNNEI. Here the CDR3 DNA reads TGTGCCAGCACGAATCACGGAGGATCCTACGAGCAGTACTTC. Its protein product is CASTNHGGSYEQYF.

CDR3 loop: CASSQEMGSGQVNYGYTF. In nucleotides, the CDR3 is TGTGCCAGCAGCCAAGAAATGGGGTCGGGACAGGTGAACTATGGCTACACCTTC. The genes are TRBV14 and TRBJ1-2; 8 bases are shared with TRBD1. The germline CDR1 and CDR2 sequences are SGHDN and FVKESK. Germline trimming cut 0 bases from V and 2 bases from J; bases unmatched to any gene: 11. The CDR3 runs to 18 residues.

The gene calls are TRBV4-3 and TRBJ2-1, with 7 nucleotides matching TRBD1. The germline V gene has CDR1 LGHNA and CDR2 YSLEER. The trim removed 2 bases at V and 7 bases at J, leaving 2 bases unmatched. CDR3 length: 13 amino acids. The CDR3 bases are TGCGCCAGCAGCCAATTCAGGGGGAATGAGCAGTTCTTC. Protein sequence: CASSQFRGNEQFF.

V is TRBV18 and J is TRBJ2-6; the D is unclear. The germline gives CDR1 KGHSH, CDR2 LQKENI. V lost 6 bases, J lost 1 base, and 4 bases lay in between. This CDR3 region has 13 residues. CDR3 nucleotide sequence: TGTGCCAGCTCTATATCTGGGGCCAACGTCCTGACTTTC. Its translation is CASSISGANVLTF.

The chain employs TRBV11-3 and TRBJ2-7; possibly TRBD2 for D (6 bases). The CDR3 length is 15 residues. Germline CDR1 is SGHNT and CDR2 is YENEEA. The V and J ends lost 1 base and 3 bases respectively, with 13 bases between them. This CDR3 reads CASSLGGGNIYEQYF. The DNA of the CDR3 is TGTGCCAGCAGCTTAGGCGGCGGGAACATCTACGAGCAGTACTTC. Full variable domain (remainder filled in from reference TRBV11-3 and TRBJ2-7): EAGVVQSPRYKIIEKKQPVAFWCNPISGHNTLYWYLQNLGQGPELLIRYENEEAVDDSQLPKDRFSAERLKGVDSTLKIQPAELGDSAVYLCASSLGGGNIYEQYFGPGTRLTVT.

V is TRBV5-6 and J is TRBJ1-3; 8 bases fit TRBD1. The ends lost 3 bases at V and 2 bases at J; junction bases unmatched: 4. In germline, CDR1 is SGHDT, CDR2 YYEEEE. The CDR3 runs 15 residues. The CDR3 sequence is CASSSTQGAGNTIYF. CDR3 nucleotides: TGTGCCAGCAGCTCGACACAGGGGGCTGGAAACACCATATATTTT.

In its sample, this clone was seen many times. The rearrangement joins TRBV5-6 to TRBJ1-1; D not resolved. The length of the CDR3 is 12 residues. Germline CDR1 is SGHDT and CDR2 is YYEEEE. V was clipped by 4 bases and J by 2 bases, with 6 bases between them. The CDR3 sequence is CASSQTNTEAFF. As DNA, the CDR3 is TGTGCCAGCAGCCAGACAAACACTGAAGCTTTCTTT.

The rearrangement links TRBV3-1 (or the pseudogene TRBV3-2) to TRBJ2-1, with 14 bases fitting TRBD2. This CDR3 contains 15 residues. With 4 bases clipped from V and 5 bases from J, the junction kept 1 base outside the gene matches. CDR1 is LGHDT and CDR2 is YNNKEL in the germline V gene (reference sequence). The CDR3 sequence: CASSRLAGGDNEQFF. The CDR3 DNA reads TGTGCCAGCAGCCGACTAGCGGGGGGGGACAATGAGCAGTTCTTC.

The V call is TRBV9, the J call TRBJ1-3, with a weak D call TRBD1 (6 bases). V lost 0 bases and J lost 0, with 10 bases in between. Per the germline V gene, CDR1 is SGDLS and CDR2 is YYNGEE. CDR3 length: 16 amino acids. CDR3 protein: CASSVEEDSSGNTIYF. CDR3 DNA: TGTGCCAGCAGCGTAGAGGAGGACAGCTCTGGAAACACCATATATTTT.

This chain uses TRBV5-6 with TRBJ1-5; 7 bases are a match to TRBD1. The CDR3 is 18 residues long. Germline V gene sequence: CDR1 SGHDT, CDR2 YYEEEE. The V segment lost 2 bases and the J segment 4 bases; nucleotides outside the gene matches: 15. The CDR3 sequence: CASSLSNRGESFNQPQHF. In DNA form, the CDR3 reads TGTGCCAGCAGCTTATCAAACAGGGGTGAAAGCTTTAATCAGCCCCAGCATTTT.

This clone was seen only once. This chain links TRBV5-6 with TRBJ2-6, with unresolved D. V was clipped by 2 bases and J by 0 bases, with 12 bases between them. The germline CDR1 and CDR2 sequences are SGHDT and YYEEEE. The CDR3 loop spans 17 amino acids. CDR3 sequence reads: CASSFFFTRSGANVLTF. CDR3 sequence (DNA): TGTGCCAGCAGCTTCTTCTTTACGCGCTCTGGGGCCAACGTCCTGACTTTC.

The chain employs TRBV2 and TRBJ1-5, with D maybe TRBD1 (6 bases). Germline CDR1 and CDR2: SNHLY and FYNNEI. The CDR3 loop spans 13 amino acids. Trimming left V 1 base short and J 9 bases short, with 10 bases between. CDR3 in DNA: TGTGCCAGCAGTGAAGACAGGGATGCGCCCCAGCATTTT. Protein sequence: CASSEDRDAPQHF.

The rearrangement uses TRBV24-1 and TRBJ2-7; the D gene is possibly TRBD1 (5 bases). The CDR3 totals 12 residues. V was trimmed by 3 bases and J by 6 bases, leaving 8 bases between them. Germline V lookup: CDR1 KGHDR, CDR2 SFDVKD. CDR3 sequence (DNA): TGTGCCACCAGTGATGACAGTGGCGAGCAGTACTTC. This codes for CATSDDSGEQYF.

This clone was recorded a few times. The genes are TRBV30 and TRBJ2-1, with D perhaps TRBD2 (5 bases). The CDR3 totals 13 residues. Germline V gene sequence: CDR1 GTSNPN, CDR2 SVGIG (reference sequence). V gave up 7 bases and J gave up 1 base, with 11 bases separating them. As DNA, the CDR3 is TGTGCCTACGAGGGTAATTCCTACAATGAGCAGTTCTTC. Encoded protein: CAYEGNSYNEQFF.

The V gene is TRBV20-1, the J gene TRBJ2-7; 11 bases match TRBD2. The CDR3 is 16 amino acids. V was clipped by 3 bases and J by 3 bases; unmatched bases: 10. Germline V gives CDR1 DFQATT, CDR2 SNEGSKA (reference sequence). CDR3 bases: TGCAGTGCTAGTGCTTCGGCTAGCGGGGGGTTCTACGAGCAGTACTTC. The encoded protein is CSASASASGGFYEQYF.

The chain has TRBV5-1 and TRBJ2-5, with a tentative D call TRBD1 (5 bases). CDR3 length: 14 amino acids. The germline gives CDR1 SGHRS, CDR2 YFSETQ. V lost 2 bases, J lost 2 bases, and 10 bases lay in between. Here the CDR3 reads CASSLATAQETQYF. CDR3 coding DNA: TGCGCCAGCAGCTTAGCGACAGCTCAAGAGACCCAGTACTTC. The full variable domain, with the rest looked up from reference TRBV5-1 and TRBJ2-5, is KAGVTQTPRYLIKTRGQQVTLSCSPISGHRSVSWYQQTPGQGLQFLFEYFSETQRNKGNFPGRFSGRQFSNSRSEMNVSTLELGDSALYLCASSLATAQETQYFGPGTRLLVL.

This chain's CDR3 is CASSRMDRGKNTEAFF. CDR3 coding DNA: TGTGCCAGTAGTAGGATGGACAGGGGCAAGAACACTGAAGCTTTCTTT. The chain combines TRBV19 with TRBJ1-1; TRBD1 matches 9 bases. The CDR3 is 16 amino acids. The germline V gene encodes CDR1 LNHDA and CDR2 SQIVND (reference sequence). Trimming at V came to 4 bases and at J to 1 base, leaving 7 bases not matched to a gene.